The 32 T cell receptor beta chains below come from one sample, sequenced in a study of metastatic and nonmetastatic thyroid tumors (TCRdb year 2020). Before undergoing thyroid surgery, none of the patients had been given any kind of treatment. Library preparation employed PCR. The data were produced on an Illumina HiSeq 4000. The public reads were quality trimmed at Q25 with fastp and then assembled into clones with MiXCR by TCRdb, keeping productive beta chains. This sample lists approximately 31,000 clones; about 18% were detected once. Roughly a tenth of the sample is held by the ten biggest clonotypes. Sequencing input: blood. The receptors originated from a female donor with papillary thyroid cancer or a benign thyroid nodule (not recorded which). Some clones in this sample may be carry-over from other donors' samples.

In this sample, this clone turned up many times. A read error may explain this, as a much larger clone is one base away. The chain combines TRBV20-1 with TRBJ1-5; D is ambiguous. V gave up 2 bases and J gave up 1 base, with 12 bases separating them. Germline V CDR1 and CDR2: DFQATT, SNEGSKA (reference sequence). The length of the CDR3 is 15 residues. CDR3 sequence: CSARRLIGSNQPQHF. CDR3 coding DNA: TGCAGTGCTAGAAGGTTGATAGGGAGCAATCAGCCCCAGCATTTT.

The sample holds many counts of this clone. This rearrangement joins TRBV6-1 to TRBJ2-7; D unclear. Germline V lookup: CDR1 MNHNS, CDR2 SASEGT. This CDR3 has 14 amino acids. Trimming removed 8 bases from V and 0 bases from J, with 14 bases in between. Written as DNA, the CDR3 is TGTGCCAGCGTTAGGCCCGCCAGCTCCTACGAGCAGTACTTC. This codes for CASVRPASSYEQYF.

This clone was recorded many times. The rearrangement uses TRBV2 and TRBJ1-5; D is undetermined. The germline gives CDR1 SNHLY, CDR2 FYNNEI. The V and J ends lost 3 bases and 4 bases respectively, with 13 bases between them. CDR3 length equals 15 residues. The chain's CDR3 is CASSDGSLANQPQHF. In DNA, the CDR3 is TGTGCCAGCAGTGATGGCAGCTTAGCTAATCAGCCCCAGCATTTT. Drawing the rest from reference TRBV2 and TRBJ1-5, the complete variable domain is EPEVTQTPSHQVTQMGQEVILRCVPISNHLYFYWYRQILGQKVEFLVSFYNNEISEKSEIFDDQFSVERPDGSNFTLKIRSTKLEDSAMYFCASSDGSLANQPQHFGDGTRLSIL.

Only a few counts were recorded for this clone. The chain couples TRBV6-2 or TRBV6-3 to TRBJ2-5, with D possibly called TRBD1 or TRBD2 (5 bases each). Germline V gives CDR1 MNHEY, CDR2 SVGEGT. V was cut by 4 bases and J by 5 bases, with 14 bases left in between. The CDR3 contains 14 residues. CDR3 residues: CASSSGTVPETQYF. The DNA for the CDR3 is TGTGCCAGCAGTTCGGGGACGGTTCCTGAGACCCAGTACTTC.

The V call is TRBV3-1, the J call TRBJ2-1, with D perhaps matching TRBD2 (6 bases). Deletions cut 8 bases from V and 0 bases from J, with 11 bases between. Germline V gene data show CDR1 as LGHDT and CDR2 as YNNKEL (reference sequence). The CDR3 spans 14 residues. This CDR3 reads CASHGTGSYNEQFF. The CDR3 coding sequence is TGTGCCAGCCACGGGACTGGCTCCTACAATGAGCAGTTCTTC.

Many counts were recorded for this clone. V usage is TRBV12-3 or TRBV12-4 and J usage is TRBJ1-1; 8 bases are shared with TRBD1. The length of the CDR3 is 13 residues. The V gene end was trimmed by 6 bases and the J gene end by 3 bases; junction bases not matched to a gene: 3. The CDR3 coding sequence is TGTGCCAGCAGGCTGGACAGGGACACTGAAGCTTTCTTT. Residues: CASRLDRDTEAFF.

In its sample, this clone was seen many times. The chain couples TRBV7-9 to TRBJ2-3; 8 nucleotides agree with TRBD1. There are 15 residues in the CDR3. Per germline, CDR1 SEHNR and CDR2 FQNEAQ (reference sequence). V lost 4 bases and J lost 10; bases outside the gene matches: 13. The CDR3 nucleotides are TGTGCCAGCAGCTATACCGACAGGGGACGACTCCCGCAGTATTTT. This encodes CASSYTDRGRLPQYF.

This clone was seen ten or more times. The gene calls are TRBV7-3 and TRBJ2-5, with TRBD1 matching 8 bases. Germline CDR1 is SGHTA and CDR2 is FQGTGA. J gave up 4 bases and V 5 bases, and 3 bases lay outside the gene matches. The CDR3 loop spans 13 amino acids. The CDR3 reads CASSPGQGETQYF. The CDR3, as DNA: TGTGCCAGCAGCCCCGGACAGGGAGAGACCCAGTACTTC.

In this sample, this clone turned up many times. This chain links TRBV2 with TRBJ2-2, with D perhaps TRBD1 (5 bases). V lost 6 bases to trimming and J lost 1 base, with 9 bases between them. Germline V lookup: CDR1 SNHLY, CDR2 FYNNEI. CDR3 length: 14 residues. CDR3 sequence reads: CASRRQLNTGELFF. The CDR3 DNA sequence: TGTGCCAGCAGGAGACAGTTGAACACCGGGGAGCTGTTTTTT.

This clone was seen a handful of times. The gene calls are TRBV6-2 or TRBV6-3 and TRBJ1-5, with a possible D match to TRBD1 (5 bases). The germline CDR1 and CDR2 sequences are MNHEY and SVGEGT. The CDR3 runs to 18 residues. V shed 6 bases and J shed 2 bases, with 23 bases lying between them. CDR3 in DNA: TGTGCCAGCAGCGCCATTTGGCGAAGGGGTGCTGGCAATCAGCCCCAGCATTTT. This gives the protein CASSAIWRRGAGNQPQHF.

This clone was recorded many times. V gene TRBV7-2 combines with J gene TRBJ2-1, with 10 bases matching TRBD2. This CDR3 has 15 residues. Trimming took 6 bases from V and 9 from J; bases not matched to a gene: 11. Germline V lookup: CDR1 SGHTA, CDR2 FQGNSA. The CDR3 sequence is CASRREASSGGEQFF. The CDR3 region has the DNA TGTGCCAGCAGAAGAGAGGCTTCTAGCGGGGGTGAGCAGTTCTTC.

The CDR3: CASSGTEANYGYTF. The DNA for the CDR3 is TGTGCCAGCAGTGGGACCGAAGCTAACTATGGCTACACCTTC. The chain employs TRBV14 and TRBJ1-2; D is possibly TRBD1 (5 bases). Germline V gene sequence: CDR1 SGHDN, CDR2 FVKESK. Trimming took off 6 bases at V and 0 bases at J, with 11 bases between the two ends. The CDR3 extends over 14 amino acids.

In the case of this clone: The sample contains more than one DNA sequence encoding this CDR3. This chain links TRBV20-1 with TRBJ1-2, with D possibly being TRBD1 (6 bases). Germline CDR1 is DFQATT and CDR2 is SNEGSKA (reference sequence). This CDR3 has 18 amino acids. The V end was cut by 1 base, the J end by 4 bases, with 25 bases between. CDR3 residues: CSARGEGGRGIVGYGYTF. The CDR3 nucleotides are TGCAGTGCTAGAGGGGAAGGGGGTCGTGGGATAGTGGGCTATGGCTACACCTTC.

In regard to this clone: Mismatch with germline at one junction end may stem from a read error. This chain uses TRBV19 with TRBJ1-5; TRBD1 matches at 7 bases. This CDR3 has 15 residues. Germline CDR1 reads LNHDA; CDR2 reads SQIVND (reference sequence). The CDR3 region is CACSPSRTGGQPQHF. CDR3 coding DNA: TGTGCCTGTAGCCCCTCCAGGACAGGTGGTCAGCCCCAGCATTTT.

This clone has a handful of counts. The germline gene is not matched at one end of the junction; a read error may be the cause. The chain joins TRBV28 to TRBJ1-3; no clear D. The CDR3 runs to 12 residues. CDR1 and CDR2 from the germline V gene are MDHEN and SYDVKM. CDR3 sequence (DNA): TGTGCCAGTTCAGATTCTGGAAACACAATATATTTT. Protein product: CASSDSGNTIYF.

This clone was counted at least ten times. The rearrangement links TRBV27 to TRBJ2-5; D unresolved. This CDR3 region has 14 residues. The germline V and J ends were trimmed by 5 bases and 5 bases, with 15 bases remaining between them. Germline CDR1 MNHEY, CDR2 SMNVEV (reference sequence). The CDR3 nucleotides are TGTGCCAGCAGTCCCCAAGTAGTCTCGGAGACCCAGTACTTC. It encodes CASSPQVVSETQYF.

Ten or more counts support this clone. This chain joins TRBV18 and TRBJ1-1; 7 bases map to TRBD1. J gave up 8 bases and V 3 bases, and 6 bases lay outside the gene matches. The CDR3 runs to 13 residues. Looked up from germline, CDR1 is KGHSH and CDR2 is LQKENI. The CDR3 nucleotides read TGTGCCAGCTCACCGAGACAACAGGGGGAAGCTTTCTTT. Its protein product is CASSPRQQGEAFF.

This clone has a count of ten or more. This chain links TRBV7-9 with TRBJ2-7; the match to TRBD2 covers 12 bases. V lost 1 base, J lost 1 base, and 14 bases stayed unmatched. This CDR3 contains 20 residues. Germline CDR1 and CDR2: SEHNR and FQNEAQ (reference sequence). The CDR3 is CASSLVRLPRLAGESYEQYF. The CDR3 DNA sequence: TGTGCCAGCAGCTTAGTTCGGTTGCCCCGACTAGCGGGAGAATCCTACGAGCAGTACTTC.

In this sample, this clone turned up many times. CDR3 residues: CASTRLEVGNEQFF. DNA for the CDR3: TGTGCCAGCACCCGCTTGGAAGTAGGCAATGAGCAGTTCTTC. V is TRBV5-8 and J is TRBJ2-1; D gene unclear. V dropped 6 bases and J dropped 6 bases, with 16 bases sitting between them. Germline V gene sequence: CDR1 SGHTS, CDR2 YDEGEE. The CDR3 runs to 14 residues.

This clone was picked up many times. The CDR3 spells CASSLGDLSYGYTF. In DNA, the CDR3 is TGTGCCAGCAGCTTAGGGGATTTAAGCTATGGCTACACCTTC. V gene TRBV7-9 combines with J gene TRBJ1-2; the D is unclear. The CDR3 loop spans 14 amino acids. In germline, CDR1 is SEHNR, CDR2 FQNEAQ (reference sequence). Trimming took 1 base from V and 4 from J, leaving 10 bases between them.

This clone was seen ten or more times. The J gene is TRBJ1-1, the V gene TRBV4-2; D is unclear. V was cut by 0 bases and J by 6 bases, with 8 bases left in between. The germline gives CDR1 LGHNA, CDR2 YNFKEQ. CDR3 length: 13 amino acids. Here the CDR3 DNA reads TGTGCCAGCAGCCAAGAGTCGATAGCTGAAGCTTTCTTT. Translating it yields CASSQESIAEAFF.

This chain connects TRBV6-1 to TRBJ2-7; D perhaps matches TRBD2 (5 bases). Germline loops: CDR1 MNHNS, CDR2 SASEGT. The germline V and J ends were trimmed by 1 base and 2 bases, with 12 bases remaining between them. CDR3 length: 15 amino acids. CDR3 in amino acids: CASSEGASIAYEQYF. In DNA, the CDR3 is TGTGCCAGCAGTGAAGGGGCTAGCATAGCCTACGAGCAGTACTTC.

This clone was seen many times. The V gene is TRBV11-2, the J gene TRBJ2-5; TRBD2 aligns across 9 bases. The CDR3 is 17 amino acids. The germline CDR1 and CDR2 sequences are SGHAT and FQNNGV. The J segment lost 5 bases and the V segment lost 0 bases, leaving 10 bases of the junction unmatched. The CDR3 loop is CASSLDLAGGSRETQYF. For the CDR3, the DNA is TGTGCCAGCAGCTTAGATCTGGCGGGGGGGTCCCGTGAGACCCAGTACTTC.

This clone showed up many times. CDR3 region: CASSIARDSRNTIYF. The CDR3 DNA sequence: TGTGCCAGTAGTATCGCCCGGGACAGTAGAAACACCATATATTTT. The J gene is TRBJ1-3, the V gene TRBV19; TRBD1 matches at 7 bases. Germline values: CDR1 LNHDA, CDR2 SQIVND (reference sequence). V shed 3 bases and J 5 bases; nucleotides not matched to a gene: 7. This CDR3 comprises 15 residues.

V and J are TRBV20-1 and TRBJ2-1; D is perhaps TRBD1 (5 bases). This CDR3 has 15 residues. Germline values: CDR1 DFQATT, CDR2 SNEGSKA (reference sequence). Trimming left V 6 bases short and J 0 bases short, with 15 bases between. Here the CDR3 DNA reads TGCAGTGCCCTAATTGGGGCTACCTCCTACAATGAGCAGTTCTTC. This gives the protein CSALIGATSYNEQFF.

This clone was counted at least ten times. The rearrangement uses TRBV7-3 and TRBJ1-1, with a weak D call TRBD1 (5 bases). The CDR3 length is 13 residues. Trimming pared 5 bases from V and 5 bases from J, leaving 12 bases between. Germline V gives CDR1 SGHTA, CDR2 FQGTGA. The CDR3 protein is CASSTGPKTEAFF. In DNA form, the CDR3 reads TGTGCCAGCAGCACGGGACCTAAAACTGAAGCTTTCTTT.

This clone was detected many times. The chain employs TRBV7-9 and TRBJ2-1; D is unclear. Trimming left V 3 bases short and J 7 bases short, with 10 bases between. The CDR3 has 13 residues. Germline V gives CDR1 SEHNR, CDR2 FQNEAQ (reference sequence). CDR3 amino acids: CASSFQLLNEQFF. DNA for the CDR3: TGTGCCAGCAGCTTCCAGTTACTGAATGAGCAGTTCTTC.

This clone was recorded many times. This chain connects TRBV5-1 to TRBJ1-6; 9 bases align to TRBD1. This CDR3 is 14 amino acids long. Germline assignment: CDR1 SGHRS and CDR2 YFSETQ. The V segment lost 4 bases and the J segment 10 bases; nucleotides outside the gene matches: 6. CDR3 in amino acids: CASSPTGGQSPLHF. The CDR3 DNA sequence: TGCGCCAGCAGCCCGACAGGGGGTCAGTCACCCCTCCACTTT.

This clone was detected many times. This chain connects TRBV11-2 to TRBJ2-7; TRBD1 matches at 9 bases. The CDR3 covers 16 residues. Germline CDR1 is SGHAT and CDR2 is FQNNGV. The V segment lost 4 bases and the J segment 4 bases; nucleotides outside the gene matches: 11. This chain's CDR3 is CASSSLRGQGIYEQYF. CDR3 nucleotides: TGTGCCAGCAGCTCCCTGCGCGGACAGGGGATTTACGAGCAGTACTTC.

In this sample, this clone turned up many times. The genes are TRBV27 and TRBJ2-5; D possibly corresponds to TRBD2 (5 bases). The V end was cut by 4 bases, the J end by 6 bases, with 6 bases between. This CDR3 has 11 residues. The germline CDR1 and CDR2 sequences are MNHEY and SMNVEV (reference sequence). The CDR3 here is CASSYGKTQYF. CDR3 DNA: TGTGCCAGCAGTTACGGGAAGACCCAGTACTTC.

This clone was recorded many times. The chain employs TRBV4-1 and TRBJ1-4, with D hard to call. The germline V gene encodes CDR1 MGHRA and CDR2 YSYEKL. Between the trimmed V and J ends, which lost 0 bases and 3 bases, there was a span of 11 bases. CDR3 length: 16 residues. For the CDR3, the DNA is TGCGCCAGCAGCCAAGAATCGGGGTTCGCTAATGAAAAACTGTTTTTT. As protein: CASSQESGFANEKLFF.

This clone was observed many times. This CDR3 reads CASSQGEQVIVHEQYF. DNA for the CDR3: TGTGCCAGCAGCCAAGGCGAACAGGTAATAGTCCACGAGCAGTACTTC. The chain combines TRBV3-1 with TRBJ2-7, with a tentative D call TRBD1 (5 bases). Trimming left V 1 base short and J 5 bases short, with 18 bases between. The CDR3 consists of 16 residues. Germline CDR1 and CDR2: LGHDT and YNNKEL (reference sequence).